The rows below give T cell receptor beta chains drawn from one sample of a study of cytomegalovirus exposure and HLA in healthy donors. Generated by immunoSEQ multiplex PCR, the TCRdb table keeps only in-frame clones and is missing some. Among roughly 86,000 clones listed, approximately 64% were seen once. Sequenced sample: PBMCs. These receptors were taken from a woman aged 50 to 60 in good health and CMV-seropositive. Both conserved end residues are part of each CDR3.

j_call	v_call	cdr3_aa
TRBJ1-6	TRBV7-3	CASSLILVGNSPLHF
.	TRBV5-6	CASSLETGSSHEQYF
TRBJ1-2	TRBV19	CASSITGRGYGYTF
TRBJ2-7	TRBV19	CASSDRGRGYGYEQYF
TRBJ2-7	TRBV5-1	CASSFGTGDFYEQYF
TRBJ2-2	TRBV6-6	CASSYVGANTGELFF
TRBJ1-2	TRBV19	CASSVVDRGSGYTF
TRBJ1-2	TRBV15	CATSGQGSGYGYTF
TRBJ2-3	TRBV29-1	CSVKVYGGRTDTQYF
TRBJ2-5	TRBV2	CASSEVRGQETQYF
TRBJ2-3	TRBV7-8	CASSITGLTDTQYF
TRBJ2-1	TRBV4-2	CASSQEGLAGGHNEQFF
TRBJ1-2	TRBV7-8	CASSLDSGYTF
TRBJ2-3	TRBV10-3	CAIALAGDTDTQYF
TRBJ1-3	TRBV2	CASAPSSGNTIYF
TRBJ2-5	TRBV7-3	CASSRTGTGLRETQYF
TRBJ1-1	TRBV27	CASSLGTVPTEAFF
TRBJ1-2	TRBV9	CASSVAPQGFDYSGYTF
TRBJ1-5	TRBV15	CATSLTNQPQHF
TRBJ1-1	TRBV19	CASSIPRGRNTEAFF
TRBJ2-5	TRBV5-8	CASSLGQVMETQYF
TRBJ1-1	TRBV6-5	CASSTTGDNTEAFF
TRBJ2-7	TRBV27	CASRNGGYEQYF
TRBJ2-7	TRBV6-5	CASSYRDRGYEQYF
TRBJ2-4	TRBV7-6	CASSLAGQGGDIQYF
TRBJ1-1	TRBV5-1	CASSLDAGGAGTEAFF
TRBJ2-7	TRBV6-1	CASSEAGDRVYEQYF
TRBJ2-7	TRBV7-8	CASSRDRRLYEQYF
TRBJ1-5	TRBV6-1	CASSGDNQPQHF
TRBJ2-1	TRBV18	CASSPITGSSYNEQFF
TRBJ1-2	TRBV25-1	CASSPRQGAYTF
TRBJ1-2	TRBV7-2	CASTLKTGAMDGYTF
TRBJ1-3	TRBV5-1	CASSLRGLGNTIYF
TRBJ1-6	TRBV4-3	CASSQDVADNSPLHF
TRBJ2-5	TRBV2	CASKKGEAETQYF
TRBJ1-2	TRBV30	CAWSPGRDYGYTF